Listed below are T cell receptor beta chains from one sample, sequenced in a study of OX40 agonist ivuxolimab in advanced cancers. Profiling relied on immunoSEQ multiplex PCR, and the TCRdb table lists in-frame clones only, not all of them. The sample lists more than 60,000 clones; roughly 81% were seen once. The sequences come from CD4+ or CD8+ T cells sorted from blood, collected in a trial of the OX40 agonist ivuxolimab. The receptors stem from an adult with an advanced solid tumor such as melanoma, head and neck, liver or kidney cancer. CDR3s include the opening cysteine and the closing phenylalanine or tryptophan. Fields, in order: J gene, V gene, clone size, D gene, CDR3 protein, CDR3 DNA. D genes are given only for firm matches. Rows give clone size only sometimes, using once, few, many, or a class for an expanded clone.

j_gene: TRBJ1-4; v_gene: TRBV19; abundance: few; d_gene: .; CDR3aa: CASSTAGLTTNEKLFF; CDR3nt: TGTGCCAGTAGTACAGCAGGGCTTACAACTAATGAAAAACTGTTTTTT
j_gene: TRBJ1-1; v_gene: TRBV4-1; abundance: .; d_gene: TRBD1; CDR3aa: CASSQDGAAQGKKAFF; CDR3nt: TGCGCCAGCAGCCAAGACGGGGCAGCACAGGGGAAGAAAGCTTTCTTT
j_gene: TRBJ1-1; v_gene: TRBV19; abundance: .; d_gene: .; CDR3aa: CASSKKGPSHTEAFF; CDR3nt: TGTGCCAGTAGTAAAAAAGGACCCAGCCACACTGAAGCTTTCTTT
j_gene: TRBJ2-7; v_gene: TRBV28; abundance: once; d_gene: .; CDR3aa: CASSLLVGYEQYF; CDR3nt: TGTGCCAGCAGCCTACTGGTGGGATACGAGCAGTACTTC
j_gene: TRBJ1-2; v_gene: TRBV29-1; abundance: .; d_gene: TRBD1; CDR3aa: CSVVQDRVPYGYTF; CDR3nt: TGCAGCGTTGTCCAGGACAGGGTACCCTATGGCTACACCTTC
j_gene: TRBJ1-2; v_gene: TRBV10-3; abundance: .; d_gene: TRBD1; CDR3aa: CAISESQGQSINYGYTF; CDR3nt: TGTGCCATCAGTGAGTCTCAGGGACAGAGTATTAACTATGGCTACACCTTC
j_gene: TRBJ2-1; v_gene: TRBV7-3; abundance: .; d_gene: .; CDR3aa: CASSLDPSVYGEQFF; CDR3nt: TGTGCCAGCAGTTTGGATCCATCAGTGTATGGTGAGCAGTTCTTC
j_gene: TRBJ2-6; v_gene: TRBV10-3; abundance: .; d_gene: TRBD2; CDR3aa: CAISDSLAVQANVLTF; CDR3nt: TGTGCCATCAGTGACTCACTAGCGGTGCAGGCCAACGTCCTGACTTTC
j_gene: TRBJ1-5; v_gene: TRBV6-5; abundance: .; d_gene: TRBD1; CDR3aa: CASSLTGSSNQPQHF; CDR3nt: TGTGCCAGCAGTTTGACAGGGTCTAGCAATCAGCCCCAGCATTTT
j_gene: TRBJ2-7; v_gene: TRBV29-1; abundance: .; d_gene: .; CDR3aa: CSVGSVTSYEQYF; CDR3nt: TGCAGCGTTGGGTCCGTTACCTCCTACGAGCAGTACTTC
j_gene: TRBJ2-1; v_gene: TRBV14; abundance: .; d_gene: .; CDR3aa: CASSQDSFAATYNEQFF; CDR3nt: TGTGCCAGCAGCCAAGATTCCTTTGCGGCGACCTACAATGAGCAGTTCTTC
j_gene: TRBJ2-7; v_gene: TRBV5-1; abundance: once; d_gene: .; CDR3aa: CASSPGPPKGEQYF; CDR3nt: TGCGCCAGCAGCCCGGGACCCCCGAAGGGCGAGCAGTACTTC
j_gene: TRBJ1-3; v_gene: TRBV19; abundance: .; d_gene: .; CDR3aa: CASSRSGAGNTIYF; CDR3nt: TGTGCCAGTAGTAGGTCAGGGGCTGGAAACACCATATATTTT
j_gene: TRBJ1-1; v_gene: TRBV7-2; abundance: .; d_gene: .; CDR3aa: CASSLAPGQGVTEAFF; CDR3nt: TGTGCCAGCAGCTTAGCGCCCGGGCAGGGAGTGACTGAAGCTTTCTTT
j_gene: TRBJ2-7; v_gene: TRBV6-5; abundance: few; d_gene: TRBD1; CDR3aa: CASARQGPGFYEQYF; CDR3nt: TGTGCCAGCGCCCGACAGGGGCCGGGTTTCTACGAGCAGTACTTC
j_gene: TRBJ2-1; v_gene: TRBV29-1; abundance: .; d_gene: .; CDR3aa: CSLGQGDYNEQFF; CDR3nt: TGCAGCTTGGGGCAGGGAGACTACAATGAGCAGTTCTTC
j_gene: TRBJ2-2; v_gene: TRBV11-3; abundance: .; d_gene: .; CDR3aa: CASSPGGTGELFF; CDR3nt: TGTGCCAGCAGTCCCGGGGGTACCGGGGAGCTGTTTTTT
j_gene: TRBJ1-1; v_gene: TRBV11-2; abundance: few; d_gene: .; CDR3aa: CASSDGQLNTEAFF; CDR3nt: TGTGCCAGCAGTGACGGGCAGCTGAACACTGAAGCTTTCTTT
j_gene: TRBJ2-2; v_gene: TRBV18; abundance: few; d_gene: TRBD2; CDR3aa: CASSPLPSGSVGELFF; CDR3nt: TGTGCCAGCTCACCTCTTCCTAGCGGGAGTGTCGGGGAGCTGTTTTTT
j_gene: TRBJ2-7; v_gene: TRBV7-9; abundance: .; d_gene: .; CDR3aa: CASSPPRLGSYEQYF; CDR3nt: TGTGCCAGCAGCCCCCCCAGACTGGGGTCCTACGAGCAGTACTTC
j_gene: TRBJ2-1; v_gene: TRBV30; abundance: .; d_gene: .; CDR3aa: CACSSGVGVEQFF; CDR3nt: TGTGCCTGTAGTAGCGGAGTTGGTGTTGAGCAGTTCTTC
j_gene: TRBJ2-4; v_gene: TRBV28; abundance: .; d_gene: .; CDR3aa: CASREVGSDIQYF; CDR3nt: TGTGCCAGTCGTGAGGTTGGGAGTGACATTCAGTACTTC
j_gene: TRBJ2-7; v_gene: TRBV4-2; abundance: .; d_gene: TRBD2; CDR3aa: CASSQELAGPGEQYF; CDR3nt: TGTGCCAGCAGCCAAGAACTAGCGGGTCCGGGGGAGCAGTACTTC
j_gene: TRBJ1-5; v_gene: TRBV10-1; abundance: .; d_gene: .; CDR3aa: CASSGTRVLSQGQPQHF; CDR3nt: TGCGCCAGCAGTGGTACCCGGGTCTTGTCACAGGGTCAGCCCCAGCATTTT
j_gene: TRBJ2-2; v_gene: TRBV19; abundance: .; d_gene: TRBD1; CDR3aa: CASTTGGGRSGELFF; CDR3nt: TGTGCCAGTACTACAGGGGGCGGACGAAGCGGGGAGCTGTTTTTT
j_gene: TRBJ2-7; v_gene: TRBV6-6; abundance: .; d_gene: .; CDR3aa: CASRRAGTSGSYEQYF; CDR3nt: TGTGCCAGCAGACGCGCCGGGACATCGGGTTCCTACGAGCAGTACTTC
j_gene: TRBJ1-1; v_gene: TRBV28; abundance: .; d_gene: .; CDR3aa: CASPLGGEAFF; CDR3nt: TGTGCCAGCCCCTTGGGGGGCGAAGCTTTCTTT
j_gene: TRBJ2-7; v_gene: TRBV5-1; abundance: .; d_gene: .; CDR3aa: CASRHGPSYEQYF; CDR3nt: TGCGCCAGCAGACACGGCCCCTCCTACGAGCAGTACTTC
j_gene: TRBJ2-2; v_gene: TRBV4-2; abundance: .; d_gene: .; CDR3aa: CASSQEAAGSPTGELFF; CDR3nt: TGTGCCAGCAGCCAAGAGGCAGCAGGGAGTCCAACCGGGGAGCTGTTTTTT
j_gene: TRBJ2-7; v_gene: TRBV28; abundance: .; d_gene: .; CDR3aa: CASSQDSPYEQYF; CDR3nt: TGTGCCAGCAGCCAGGACAGCCCCTACGAGCAGTACTTC
j_gene: TRBJ1-2; v_gene: TRBV7-9; abundance: .; d_gene: .; CDR3aa: CASSVGSGGYGYTF; CDR3nt: TGTGCCAGCAGCGTTGGGTCCGGGGGCTATGGCTACACCTTC
j_gene: TRBJ1-2; v_gene: TRBV6-5; abundance: few; d_gene: .; CDR3aa: CASRDGGGPGTF; CDR3nt: TGTGCCAGCAGAGACGGGGGGGGCCCGGGGACCTTC
j_gene: TRBJ1-1; v_gene: TRBV5-1; abundance: .; d_gene: .; CDR3aa: CASSYPDGEAFF; CDR3nt: TGCGCCAGCAGCTACCCGGACGGTGAAGCTTTCTTT
j_gene: TRBJ2-7; v_gene: TRBV20-1; abundance: .; d_gene: .; CDR3aa: CSAGGLYEQYF; CDR3nt: TGCAGTGCTGGGGGGCTCTACGAGCAGTACTTC
j_gene: TRBJ1-2; v_gene: TRBV9; abundance: few; d_gene: TRBD1; CDR3aa: CASSGRGQVYGYTF; CDR3nt: TGTGCCAGCAGCGGTAGGGGACAGGTGTATGGCTACACCTTC
j_gene: TRBJ1-1; v_gene: TRBV19; abundance: .; d_gene: TRBD1; CDR3aa: CASKHPGQGITEAFF; CDR3nt: TGTGCCAGTAAACATCCGGGACAGGGTATAACTGAAGCTTTCTTT
j_gene: TRBJ1-5; v_gene: TRBV19; abundance: .; d_gene: .; CDR3aa: CASSIGRQPQHF; CDR3nt: TGTGCCAGTAGTATTGGGAGACAGCCCCAGCATTTT
j_gene: TRBJ2-3; v_gene: TRBV11-1; abundance: few; d_gene: .; CDR3aa: CASSLVGQKTDTQYF; CDR3nt: TGTGCCAGCAGCTTAGTTGGACAGAAAACAGATACGCAGTATTTT
j_gene: TRBJ2-5; v_gene: TRBV9; abundance: .; d_gene: .; CDR3aa: CASSVGAGHQETQYF; CDR3nt: TGTGCCAGCAGCGTAGGGGCCGGACACCAAGAGACCCAGTACTTC
j_gene: TRBJ1-2; v_gene: TRBV19; abundance: .; d_gene: .; CDR3aa: CASSSTTGNYGYTF; CDR3nt: TGTGCCAGTAGTTCCACCACAGGGAACTATGGCTACACCTTC
j_gene: TRBJ1-1; v_gene: TRBV30; abundance: .; d_gene: TRBD1; CDR3aa: CAWSQGANEAFF; CDR3nt: TGTGCCTGGAGTCAGGGGGCAAATGAAGCTTTCTTT
j_gene: TRBJ2-5; v_gene: TRBV25-1; abundance: .; d_gene: .; CDR3aa: CASRGNEETQYF; CDR3nt: TGTGCCAGCAGGGGTAACGAAGAGACCCAGTACTTC
j_gene: TRBJ1-2; v_gene: TRBV6-6; abundance: .; d_gene: .; CDR3aa: CASSPAEGQVGGYTF; CDR3nt: TGTGCCAGCAGTCCCGCGGAGGGCCAAGTTGGAGGCTACACCTTC
j_gene: TRBJ1-3; v_gene: TRBV6-5; abundance: .; d_gene: .; CDR3aa: CASSYGTDTGNTIYF; CDR3nt: TGTGCCAGCAGTTACGGCACAGATACTGGAAACACCATATATTTT
j_gene: TRBJ1-5; v_gene: TRBV5-1; abundance: .; d_gene: TRBD1; CDR3aa: CASSWGTGENQPQHF; CDR3nt: TGCGCCAGCAGCTGGGGGACAGGGGAAAATCAGCCCCAGCATTTT
j_gene: TRBJ1-6; v_gene: TRBV10-3; abundance: .; d_gene: .; CDR3aa: CAISESPGKYSPLHF; CDR3nt: TGTGCCATCAGTGAGTCGCCAGGGAAATATTCACCCCTCCACTTT
j_gene: TRBJ1-4; v_gene: TRBV5-1; abundance: .; d_gene: .; CDR3aa: CASSLSLQLNEKLFF; CDR3nt: TGCGCCAGCAGCTTGAGTCTACAGCTTAATGAAAAACTGTTTTTT
j_gene: TRBJ1-1; v_gene: TRBV18; abundance: .; d_gene: TRBD1; CDR3aa: CASSRETGLNTEAFF; CDR3nt: TGTGCCAGCTCACGTGAGACAGGGCTGAACACTGAAGCTTTCTTT
j_gene: TRBJ2-5; v_gene: TRBV7-3; abundance: .; d_gene: .; CDR3aa: CASSLTRGQGQETQYF; CDR3nt: TGTGCCAGCAGCTTAACGAGAGGGCAGGGACAAGAGACCCAGTACTTC
j_gene: TRBJ2-1; v_gene: TRBV5-1; abundance: few; d_gene: .; CDR3aa: CASSLGGGRLNEQFF; CDR3nt: TGCGCCAGCAGCTTGGGTGGAGGGCGTTTGAATGAGCAGTTCTTC
j_gene: TRBJ2-3; v_gene: TRBV30; abundance: few; d_gene: .; CDR3aa: CAWSLSTDTQYF; CDR3nt: TGTGCCTGGAGTTTGTCAACAGATACGCAGTATTTT
j_gene: TRBJ2-5; v_gene: TRBV5-1; abundance: few; d_gene: TRBD2; CDR3aa: CASSLASTSGPKETQYF; CDR3nt: TGCGCCAGCAGCTTGGCCTCGACTAGCGGGCCTAAAGAGACCCAGTACTTC